These 10 T cell receptor beta chains originate from one sample sequenced in a study of human T cells and chemical hapten exposure. MiXCR, applied by TCRdb to the RACE reads, yields one record per CDR3 protein. The sample comprises about 170,000 distinct CDR3 sequences, roughly 25% of which are singletons, and about 2% rests with the top ten. Noted time point: patch test 3, about 24 weeks after DPC sensitization. Treatment meaning: therapeutic diphenylcyclopropenone sensitization with weekly scalp DPC. The sample was whole blood, taken in connection with sensitization to the hapten diphenylcyclopropenone (DPC). The receptors stem from a woman in her late teens or twenties with alopecia areata. Some clones in this sample may be carry-over from other donors' samples.

The chain has TRBV7-9 and TRBJ2-3; D unresolved. Between the trimmed V and J ends, which lost 5 bases and 5 bases, there was a span of 8 bases. The V gene's germline CDR1 is SEHNR and CDR2 FQNEAQ (reference sequence). The length of the CDR3 is 12 residues. CDR3 sequence: CASSPRKDTQYF. CDR3 sequence (DNA): TGTGCCAGCAGCCCTCGTAAAGATACGCAGTATTTT.

The chain recombines TRBV29-1 with TRBJ2-7, with 9 positions matching TRBD1. The ends lost 3 bases at V and 7 bases at J; junction bases unmatched: 7. Germline V gene sequence: CDR1 SQVTM, CDR2 ANQGSEA. The CDR3 spans 13 residues. This CDR3 is CSVDGTGLGEQYF. The CDR3 DNA reads as TGCAGCGTTGACGGGACAGGGTTGGGTGAGCAGTACTTC.

This clonotype has more than one count but fewer than ten. The rearrangement links TRBV11-2 to TRBJ2-1; 10 bases are a match to TRBD1. V lost 4 bases and J lost 1; bases outside the gene matches: 7. The CDR3 runs 17 residues. Germline V gene data show CDR1 as SGHAT and CDR2 as FQNNGV. DNA for the CDR3: TGTGCCAGCAGCTCCCCCGGGACAGGGGTATCCTACAATGAGCAGTTCTTC. This gives the protein CASSSPGTGVSYNEQFF.

A single count supports this clonotype. The chain combines TRBV7-2 with TRBJ2-3; D may be TRBD2 (5 bases). Trimming took 1 base from V and 7 from J, leaving 15 bases between them. The CDR3 has 15 amino acids. Looked up from germline, CDR1 is SGHTA and CDR2 is FQGNSA. CDR3 DNA: TGTGCCAGCAGCTTAGGGTCTGGGAGCCAATATACGCAGTATTTT. Translation gives CASSLGSGSQYTQYF.

This clonotype appeared a few times. The chain joins TRBV20-1 to TRBJ1-3; the D is unclear. V was pared by 1 base and J by 4 bases, with 11 bases between. The CDR3 sequence is 14 residues long. Germline V lookup: CDR1 DFQATT, CDR2 SNEGSKA (reference sequence). CDR3 sequence reads: CSARVLGSGNTIYF. CDR3 nucleotide sequence: TGCAGTGCTAGAGTGTTGGGTTCGGGAAACACCATATATTTT.

The rearrangement joins TRBV12-3 or TRBV12-4 to TRBJ2-3; no definite D call. V was shortened by 9 bases and J by 0 bases, with 13 bases between the two germline ends. There are 14 residues in the CDR3. In DNA, the CDR3 is TGTGCCAGTCAATGGGCGGCTAGCACAGATACGCAGTATTTT. Translating gives CASQWAASTDTQYF.

This clonotype was detected only a few times. The chain is built from TRBV7-2 and TRBJ2-1; 7 positions match TRBD1. Per the germline V gene, CDR1 is SGHTA and CDR2 is FQGNSA. The J segment lost 2 bases and the V segment lost 5 bases, leaving 9 bases of the junction unmatched. CDR3 length: 16 residues. CDR3 sequence (DNA): TGTGCCAGCAGCGGGGGACAGTTCGGGGCCTACAATGAGCAGTTCTTC. Translation gives CASSGGQFGAYNEQFF.

The V gene is TRBV2, the J gene TRBJ2-3; unclear D gene. V lost 6 bases to trimming and J lost 9 bases, with 7 bases between them. Germline V gives CDR1 SNHLY, CDR2 FYNNEI. This CDR3 is built from 10 residues. The CDR3, as DNA: TGTGCCAGCAGGGGAAGGACGCAGTATTTT. It encodes CASRGRTQYF.

This clonotype was found a few times. The V gene is TRBV7-2, the J gene TRBJ2-1; D assignment may be TRBD1 or TRBD2 (5 bases each). With 1 base removed from V and 6 bases from J, the gap between germline ends came to 16 bases. Looked up from germline, CDR1 is SGHTA and CDR2 is FQGNSA. The CDR3 has 16 amino acids. The CDR3 loop is CASSLVSGREGNEQFF. CDR3 bases: TGTGCCAGCAGCTTAGTGTCGGGACGAGAGGGCAATGAGCAGTTCTTC.

This clonotype was picked up a small number of times. The rearrangement links TRBV12-3 or TRBV12-4 to TRBJ1-2; D is undetermined. This CDR3 is built from 15 residues. The V end lost 10 bases, the J end lost 5 bases, and 23 bases lay between the germline ends. This CDR3 is CATSKLMVLGYGYTF. The CDR3, as DNA: TGTGCCACATCGAAACTCATGGTCTTAGGTTATGGCTACACCTTC.